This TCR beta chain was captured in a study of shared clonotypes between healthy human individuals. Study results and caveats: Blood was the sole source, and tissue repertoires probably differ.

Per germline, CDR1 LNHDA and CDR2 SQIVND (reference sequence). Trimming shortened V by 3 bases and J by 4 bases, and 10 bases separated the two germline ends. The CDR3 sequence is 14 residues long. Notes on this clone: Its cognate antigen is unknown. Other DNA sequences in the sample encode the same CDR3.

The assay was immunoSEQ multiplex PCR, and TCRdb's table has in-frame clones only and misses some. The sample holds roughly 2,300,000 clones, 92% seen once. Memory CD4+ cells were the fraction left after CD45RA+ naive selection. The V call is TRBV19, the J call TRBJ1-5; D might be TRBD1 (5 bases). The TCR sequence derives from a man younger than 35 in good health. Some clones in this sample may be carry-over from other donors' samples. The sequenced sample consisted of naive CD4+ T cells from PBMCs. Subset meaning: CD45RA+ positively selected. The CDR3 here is CASSMGQLNQPQHF. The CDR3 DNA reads TGTGCCAGTAGTATGGGGCAGTTAAATCAGCCCCAGCATTTT.